The 8 T cell receptor beta chains below all came from one sample that was sequenced in a study of T-cell reconstitution after alpha-beta-depleted transplantation in children. It was with unique molecular identifiers that the TCRbeta library was prepared. MiXCR, run by TCRdb on the PCR reads, gives a single entry per CDR3 protein. Of about 340,000 distinct CDR3 sequences listed, about 9.3% are singletons. The sequences come from PBMCs from the stem cell graft donor, collected from the stem cell graft. These receptors came from a human donor who donated a stem cell graft to a child with acute lymphoblastic leukemia.

This clonotype showed up just a few times. The chain has TRBV5-1 and TRBJ2-2; D is perhaps TRBD2 (5 bases). CDR3 length: 16 residues. From germline, CDR1 is SGHRS and CDR2 YFSETQ. V dropped 7 bases and J dropped 4 bases, with 20 bases sitting between them. CDR3 sequence reads: CASRQEDGGTTGELFF. CDR3 nucleotide sequence: TGCGCCAGCCGGCAAGAGGACGGAGGAACCACCGGGGAGCTGTTTTTT.

This clonotype was observed many times. The chain carries TRBV5-1 and TRBJ2-4; D is unclear. The length of the CDR3 is 16 residues. Germline CDR1 reads SGHRS; CDR2 reads YFSETQ. The V gene lost 0 bases and the J gene lost 0 bases, with 10 bases spanning the gap. Here the CDR3 reads CASSLVTGLAKNIQYF. CDR3 DNA sequence: TGCGCCAGCAGCTTGGTAACTGGGCTAGCCAAAAACATTCAGTACTTC.

This clonotype has a handful of counts. CDR3 sequence reads: CSARGGSGQDTQYF. The CDR3 region has the DNA TGCAGTGCTAGAGGAGGTAGCGGGCAAGATACGCAGTATTTT. The chain links TRBV20-1 to TRBJ2-3, with 7 nucleotides matching TRBD2. Germline CDR1 and CDR2: DFQATT and SNEGSKA (reference sequence). Germline trimming cut 1 base from V and 5 bases from J; bases unmatched to any gene: 6. This CDR3 comprises 14 residues.

This clonotype was seen a handful of times. The gene calls are TRBV20-1 and TRBJ1-3; tentative D call: TRBD1 (5 bases). Germline-derived CDR1 and CDR2 are DFQATT and SNEGSKA (reference sequence). This CDR3 is 15 amino acids long. Between the trimmed V and J ends, which lost 3 bases and 0 bases, there was a span of 12 bases. CDR3 protein: CSARGLGSSGNTIYF. CDR3 nucleotides: TGCAGTGCTAGGGGGCTTGGTTCCTCTGGAAACACCATATATTTT.

The chain links TRBV30 to TRBJ1-4; 9 bases match TRBD1. V lost 5 bases to trimming and J lost 8 bases; unmatched junction nucleotides: 9. This CDR3 is 14 amino acids long. Germline CDR1 reads GTSNPN; CDR2 reads SVGIG (reference sequence). CDR3 in amino acids: CAWDSGQGNEKLFF. DNA for the CDR3: TGTGCCTGGGACTCGGGACAGGGCAACGAAAAACTGTTTTTT.

This clonotype was seen a few times. The chain joins TRBV11-2 to TRBJ2-7; the match to TRBD2 covers 9 bases. This CDR3 spans 18 amino acids. J was trimmed by 3 bases and V by 1 base; bases with no gene match: 13. CDR1 is SGHAT and CDR2 is FQNNGV in the germline V gene. CDR3 in amino acids: CASSLGGSAGGRVYEQYF. As DNA, the CDR3 is TGTGCCAGCAGCTTAGGGGGCTCAGCGGGAGGCCGGGTCTACGAGCAGTACTTC. The full variable domain, with the rest looked up from reference TRBV11-2 and TRBJ2-7, is EAGVAQSPRYKIIEKRQSVAFWCNPISGHATLYWYQQILGQGPKLLIQFQNNGVVDDSQLPKDRFSAERLKGVDSTLKIQPAKLEDSAVYLCASSLGGSAGGRVYEQYFGPGTRLTVT.

This clonotype was counted ten times or more. The rearrangement joins TRBV20-1 to TRBJ2-1, with D perhaps being TRBD1 or TRBD2 (7 bases each). The CDR3 has 17 residues. Germline CDR1 DFQATT, CDR2 SNEGSKA (reference sequence). Trimming shortened V by 6 bases and J by 5 bases, and 26 bases separated the two germline ends. Written as DNA, the CDR3 is TGCAGTGCCCTCATGACTCGAGGGAGGGGGCCTCACAATGAGCAGTTCTTC. Translating gives CSALMTRGRGPHNEQFF.

As for this clonotype: A read error is likely, as this CDR3 ends without the conserved phenylalanine or tryptophan. The chain combines TRBV27 with TRBJ2-7; tentative D call: TRBD2 (5 bases). V lost 6 bases and J 0 bases, leaving 12 bases between the germline ends. Germline V CDR1 and CDR2: MNHEY, SMNVEV (reference sequence). This CDR3 has 14 residues. Here the CDR3 DNA reads TGTGCCAGCAGATCGGACTTGAGCTCCTACGAGCAGTACCTC. Translated: CASRSDLSSYEQYL.